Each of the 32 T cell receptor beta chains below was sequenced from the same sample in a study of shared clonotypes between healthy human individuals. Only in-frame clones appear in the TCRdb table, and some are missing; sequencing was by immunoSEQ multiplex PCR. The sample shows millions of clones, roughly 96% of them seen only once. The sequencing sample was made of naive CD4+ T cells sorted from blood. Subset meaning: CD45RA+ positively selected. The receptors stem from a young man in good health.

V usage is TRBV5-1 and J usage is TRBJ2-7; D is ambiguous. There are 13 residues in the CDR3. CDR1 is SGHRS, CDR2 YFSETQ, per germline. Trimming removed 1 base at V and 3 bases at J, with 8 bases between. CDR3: CASSLRAYYEQYF. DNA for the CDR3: TGCGCCAGCAGCTTGCGGGCCTACTACGAGCAGTACTTC.

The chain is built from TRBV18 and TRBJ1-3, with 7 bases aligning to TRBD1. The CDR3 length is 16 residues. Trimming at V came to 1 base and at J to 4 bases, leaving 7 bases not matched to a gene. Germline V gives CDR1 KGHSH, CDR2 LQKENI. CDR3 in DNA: TGTGCCAGCTCACCACAAACAGGGGCGCTGGGAAACACCATATATTTT. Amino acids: CASSPQTGALGNTIYF.

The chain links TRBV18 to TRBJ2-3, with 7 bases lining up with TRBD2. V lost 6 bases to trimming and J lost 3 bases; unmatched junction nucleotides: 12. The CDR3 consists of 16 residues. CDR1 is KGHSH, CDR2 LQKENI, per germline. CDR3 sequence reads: CASSQSGNLGTDTQYF. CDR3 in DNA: TGTGCCAGCTCCCAAAGCGGGAATTTGGGTACAGATACGCAGTATTTT.

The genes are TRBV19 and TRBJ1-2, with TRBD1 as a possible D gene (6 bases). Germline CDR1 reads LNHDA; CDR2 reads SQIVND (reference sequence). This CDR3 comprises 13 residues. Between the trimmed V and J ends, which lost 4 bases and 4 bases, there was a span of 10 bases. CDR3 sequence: CASSNQGSYGYTF. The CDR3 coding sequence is TGTGCCAGTAGTAATCAGGGGAGCTATGGCTACACCTTC. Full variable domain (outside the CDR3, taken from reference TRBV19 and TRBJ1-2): DGGITQSPKYLFRKEGQNVTLSCEQNLNHDAMYWYRQDPGQGLRLIYYSQIVNDFQKGDIAEGYSVSREKKESFPLTVTSAQKNPTAFYLCASSNQGSYGYTFGSGTRLTVV.

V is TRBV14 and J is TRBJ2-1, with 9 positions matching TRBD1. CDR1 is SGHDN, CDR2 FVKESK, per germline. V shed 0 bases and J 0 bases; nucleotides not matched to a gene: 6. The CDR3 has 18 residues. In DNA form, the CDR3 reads TGTGCCAGCAGCCAAGAATTAGGGACAGGGAGCTCCTACAATGAGCAGTTCTTC. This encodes CASSQELGTGSSYNEQFF.

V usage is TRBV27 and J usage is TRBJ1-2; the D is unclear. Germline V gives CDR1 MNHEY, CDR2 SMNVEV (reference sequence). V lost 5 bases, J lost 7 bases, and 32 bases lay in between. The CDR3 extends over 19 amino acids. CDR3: CASSPGPSRRLGQGFGYTF. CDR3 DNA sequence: TGTGCCAGCAGTCCCGGACCGTCGCGGCGCCTGGGTCAAGGTTTTGGCTACACCTTC.

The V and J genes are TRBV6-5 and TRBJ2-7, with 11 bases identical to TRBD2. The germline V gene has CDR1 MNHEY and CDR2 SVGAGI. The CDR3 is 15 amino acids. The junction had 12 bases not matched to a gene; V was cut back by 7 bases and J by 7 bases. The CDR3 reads CASNPRIAGGGEQYF. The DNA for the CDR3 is TGTGCCAGCAACCCTCGTATAGCGGGAGGGGGGGAGCAGTACTTC.

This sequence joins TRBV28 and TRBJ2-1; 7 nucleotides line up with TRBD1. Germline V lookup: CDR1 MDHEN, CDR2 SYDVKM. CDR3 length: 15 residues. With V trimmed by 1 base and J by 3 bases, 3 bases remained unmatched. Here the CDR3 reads CASSLSGQIYNEQFF. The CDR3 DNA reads TGTGCCAGCAGTTTATCGGGACAGATCTACAATGAGCAGTTCTTC.

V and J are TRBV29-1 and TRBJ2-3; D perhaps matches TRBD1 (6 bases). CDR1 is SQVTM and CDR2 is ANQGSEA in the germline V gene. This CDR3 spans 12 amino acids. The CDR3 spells CSTGHSSDTQYF. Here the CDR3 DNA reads TGCAGTACGGGACACTCGTCGGATACGCAGTATTTT.

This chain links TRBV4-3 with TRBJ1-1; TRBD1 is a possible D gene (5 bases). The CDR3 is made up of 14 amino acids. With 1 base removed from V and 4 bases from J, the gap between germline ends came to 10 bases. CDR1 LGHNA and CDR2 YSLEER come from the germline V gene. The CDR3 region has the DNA TGCGCCAGCAGCCAAGGAGGGGTTGGCACTGAAGCTTTCTTT. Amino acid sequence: CASSQGGVGTEAFF.

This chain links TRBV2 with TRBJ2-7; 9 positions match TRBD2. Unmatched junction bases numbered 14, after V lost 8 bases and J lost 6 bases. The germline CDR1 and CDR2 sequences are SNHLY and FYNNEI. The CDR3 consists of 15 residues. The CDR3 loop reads CASQQSGLATGEQYF. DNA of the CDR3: TGTGCCAGCCAACAGTCCGGACTAGCGACGGGCGAGCAGTACTTC.

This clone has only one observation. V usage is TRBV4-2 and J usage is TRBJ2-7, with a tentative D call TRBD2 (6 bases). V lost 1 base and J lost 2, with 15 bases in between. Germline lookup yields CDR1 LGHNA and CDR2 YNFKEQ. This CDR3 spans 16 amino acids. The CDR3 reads CASSQGSAGSTYEQYF. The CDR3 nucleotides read TGTGCCAGCAGCCAAGGGTCGGCGGGGTCAACCTACGAGCAGTACTTC.

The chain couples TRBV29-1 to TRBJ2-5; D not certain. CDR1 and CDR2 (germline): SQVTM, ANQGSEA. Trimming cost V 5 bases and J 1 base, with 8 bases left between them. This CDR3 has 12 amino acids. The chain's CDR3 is CSVKRSQETQYF. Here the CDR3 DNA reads TGCAGCGTTAAGAGATCCCAAGAGACCCAGTACTTC.

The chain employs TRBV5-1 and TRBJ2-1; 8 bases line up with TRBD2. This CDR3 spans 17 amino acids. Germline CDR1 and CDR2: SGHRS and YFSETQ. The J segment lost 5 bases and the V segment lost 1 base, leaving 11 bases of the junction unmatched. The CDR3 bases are TGCGCCAGCAGCTTGCTACTACTAGCGGCTCTAAACAATGAGCAGTTCTTC. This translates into CASSLLLLAALNNEQFF. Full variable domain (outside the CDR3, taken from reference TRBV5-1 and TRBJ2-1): KAGVTQTPRYLIKTRGQQVTLSCSPISGHRSVSWYQQTPGQGLQFLFEYFSETQRNKGNFPGRFSGRQFSNSRSEMNVSTLELGDSALYLCASSLLLLAALNNEQFFGPGTRLTVL.

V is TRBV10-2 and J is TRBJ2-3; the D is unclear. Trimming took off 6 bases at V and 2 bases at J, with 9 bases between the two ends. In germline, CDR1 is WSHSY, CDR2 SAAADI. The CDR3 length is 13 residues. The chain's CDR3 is CASRPGSTDTQYF. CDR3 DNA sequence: TGCGCCAGCAGGCCTGGGTCCACAGATACGCAGTATTTT.

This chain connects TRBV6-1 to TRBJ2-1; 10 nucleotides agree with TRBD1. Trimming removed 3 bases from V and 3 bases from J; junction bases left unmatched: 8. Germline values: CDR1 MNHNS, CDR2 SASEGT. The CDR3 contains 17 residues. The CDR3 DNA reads TGTGCCAGCAGTGAGGTGCCCGACAGGGGGCTCTACAATGAGCAGTTCTTC. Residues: CASSEVPDRGLYNEQFF.

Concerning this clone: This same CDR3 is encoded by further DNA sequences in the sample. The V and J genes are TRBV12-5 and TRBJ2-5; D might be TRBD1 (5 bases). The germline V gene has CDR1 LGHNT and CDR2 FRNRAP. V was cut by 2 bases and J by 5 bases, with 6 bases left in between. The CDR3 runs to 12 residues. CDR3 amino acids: CASGLRGETQYF. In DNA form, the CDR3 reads TGTGCTAGTGGTTTGAGGGGTGAGACCCAGTACTTC.

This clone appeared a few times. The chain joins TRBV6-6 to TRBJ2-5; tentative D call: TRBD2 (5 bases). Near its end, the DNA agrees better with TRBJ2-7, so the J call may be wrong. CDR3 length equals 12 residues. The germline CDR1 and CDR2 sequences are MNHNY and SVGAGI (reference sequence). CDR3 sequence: CASSYRRNEQYF. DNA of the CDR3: TGTGCCAGCAGTTACCGGAGGAACGAGCAGTACTTC.

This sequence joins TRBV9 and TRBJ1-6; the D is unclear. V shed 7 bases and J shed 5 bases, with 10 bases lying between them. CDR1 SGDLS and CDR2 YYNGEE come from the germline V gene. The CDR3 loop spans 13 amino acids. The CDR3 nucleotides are TGTGCCAGCGGCCGACCTGATAATTCACCCCTCCACTTT. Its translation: CASGRPDNSPLHF. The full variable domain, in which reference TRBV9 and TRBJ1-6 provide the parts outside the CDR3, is DSGVTQTPKHLITATGQRVTLRCSPRSGDLSVYWYQQSLDQGLQFLIQYYNGEERAKGNILERFSAQQFPDLHSELNLSSLELGDSALYFCASGRPDNSPLHFGNGTRLTVT.

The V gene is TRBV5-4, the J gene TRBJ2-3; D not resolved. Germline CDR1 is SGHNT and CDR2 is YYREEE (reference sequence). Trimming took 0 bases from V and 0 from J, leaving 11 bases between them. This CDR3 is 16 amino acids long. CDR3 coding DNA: TGTGCCAGCAGCTTGGGACAACGGATTAGCACAGATACGCAGTATTTT. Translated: CASSLGQRISTDTQYF.

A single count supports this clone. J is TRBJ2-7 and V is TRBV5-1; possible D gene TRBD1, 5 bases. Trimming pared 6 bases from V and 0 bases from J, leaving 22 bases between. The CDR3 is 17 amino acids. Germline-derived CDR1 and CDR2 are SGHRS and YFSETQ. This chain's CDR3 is CASTFGHQGSSSYEQYF. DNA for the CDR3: TGCGCCAGCACCTTTGGCCACCAGGGATCCAGCTCCTACGAGCAGTACTTC. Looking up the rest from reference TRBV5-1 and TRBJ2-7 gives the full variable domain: KAGVTQTPRYLIKTRGQQVTLSCSPISGHRSVSWYQQTPGQGLQFLFEYFSETQRNKGNFPGRFSGRQFSNSRSEMNVSTLELGDSALYLCASTFGHQGSSSYEQYFGPGTRLTVT.

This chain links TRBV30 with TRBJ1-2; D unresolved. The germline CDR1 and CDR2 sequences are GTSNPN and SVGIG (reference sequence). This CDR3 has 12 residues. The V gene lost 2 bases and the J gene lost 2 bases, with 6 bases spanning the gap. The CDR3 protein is CAWSSANYGYTF. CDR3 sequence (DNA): TGTGCCTGGAGTTCAGCGAACTATGGCTACACCTTC.

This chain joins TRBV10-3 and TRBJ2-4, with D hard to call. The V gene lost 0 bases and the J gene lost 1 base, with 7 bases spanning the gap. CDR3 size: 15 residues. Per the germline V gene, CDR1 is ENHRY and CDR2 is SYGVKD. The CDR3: CAISESTVAKNIQYF. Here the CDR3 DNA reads TGTGCCATCAGTGAGTCGACTGTTGCCAAAAACATTCAGTACTTC.

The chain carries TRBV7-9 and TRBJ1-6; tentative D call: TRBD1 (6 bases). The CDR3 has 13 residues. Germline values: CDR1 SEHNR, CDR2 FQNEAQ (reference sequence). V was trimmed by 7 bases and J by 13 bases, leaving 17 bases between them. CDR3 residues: CASTLSGAPPLHF. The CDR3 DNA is TGTGCCAGCACCCTATCGGGGGCTCCTCCCCTCCACTTT.

CDR3 nucleotides: TGTGCCACCAGCAGAGATTCTAGAAGCGGGAGGAGCACCGGGGAGCTGTTTTTT. It encodes CATSRDSRSGRSTGELFF. The chain has TRBV15 and TRBJ2-2; TRBD2 matches 9 bases. This CDR3 is built from 18 residues. Trimming removed 0 bases from V and 4 bases from J; junction bases left unmatched: 9. Germline V gives CDR1 LNHNV, CDR2 YYDKDF (reference sequence). Full variable domain (outside the CDR3, taken from reference TRBV15 and TRBJ2-2): DAMVIQNPRYQVTQFGKPVTLSCSQTLNHNVMYWYQQKSSQAPKLLFHYYDKDFNNEADTPDNFQSRRPNTSFCFLDIRSPGLGDTAMYLCATSRDSRSGRSTGELFFGEGSRLTVL.

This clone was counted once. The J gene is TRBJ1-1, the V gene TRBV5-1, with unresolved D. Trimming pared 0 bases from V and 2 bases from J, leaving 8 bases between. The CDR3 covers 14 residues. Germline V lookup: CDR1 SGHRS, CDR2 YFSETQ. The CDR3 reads CASSLVHVNTEAFF. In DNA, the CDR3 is TGCGCCAGCAGCTTGGTACATGTCAACACTGAAGCTTTCTTT.

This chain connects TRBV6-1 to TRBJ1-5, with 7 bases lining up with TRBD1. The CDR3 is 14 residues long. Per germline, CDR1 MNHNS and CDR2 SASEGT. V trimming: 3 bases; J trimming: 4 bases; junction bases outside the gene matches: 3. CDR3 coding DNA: TGTGCCAGCAGTGAGGACAGGAATAATCAGCCCCAGCATTTT. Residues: CASSEDRNNQPQHF.

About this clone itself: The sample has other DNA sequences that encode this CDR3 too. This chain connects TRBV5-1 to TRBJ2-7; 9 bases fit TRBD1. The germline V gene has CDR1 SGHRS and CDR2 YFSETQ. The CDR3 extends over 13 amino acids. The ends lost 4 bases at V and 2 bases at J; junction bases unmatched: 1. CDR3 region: CASSRTGAYEQYF. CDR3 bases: TGCGCCAGCAGCCGGACAGGGGCCTACGAGCAGTACTTC.

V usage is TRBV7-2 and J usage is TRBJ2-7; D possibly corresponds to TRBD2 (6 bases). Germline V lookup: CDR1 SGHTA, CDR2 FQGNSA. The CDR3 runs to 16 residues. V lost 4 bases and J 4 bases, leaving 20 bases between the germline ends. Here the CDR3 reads CASSSLPGRGRYEQYF. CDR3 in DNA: TGTGCCAGCAGCTCTCTCCCGGGACGGGGGAGGTACGAGCAGTACTTC. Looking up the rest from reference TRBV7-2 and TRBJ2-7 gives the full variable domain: GAGVSQSPSNKVTEKGKDVELRCDPISGHTALYWYRQSLGQGLEFLIYFQGNSAPDKSGLPSDRFSAERTGGSVSTLTIQRTQQEDSAVYLCASSSLPGRGRYEQYFGPGTRLTVT.

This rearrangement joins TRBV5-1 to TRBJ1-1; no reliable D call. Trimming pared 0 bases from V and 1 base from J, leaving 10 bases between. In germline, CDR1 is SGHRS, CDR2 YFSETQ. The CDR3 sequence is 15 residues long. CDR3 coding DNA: TGCGCCAGCAGCTTGGCCGCACAGCCGAACACTGAAGCTTTCTTT. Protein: CASSLAAQPNTEAFF.

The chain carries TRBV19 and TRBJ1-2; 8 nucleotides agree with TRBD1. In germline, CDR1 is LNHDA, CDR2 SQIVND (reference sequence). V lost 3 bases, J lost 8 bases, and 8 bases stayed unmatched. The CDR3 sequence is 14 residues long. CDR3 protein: CASSIVGQVSGYTF. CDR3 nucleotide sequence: TGTGCCAGTAGTATTGTGGGACAGGTCTCGGGCTACACCTTC.

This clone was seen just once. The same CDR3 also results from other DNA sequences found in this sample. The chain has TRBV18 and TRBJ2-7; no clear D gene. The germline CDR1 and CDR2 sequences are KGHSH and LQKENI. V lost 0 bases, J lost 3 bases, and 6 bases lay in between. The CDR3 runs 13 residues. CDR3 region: CASSPPASYEQYF. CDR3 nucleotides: TGTGCCAGCTCACCACCGGCAAGCTACGAGCAGTACTTC.